This TCR beta chain was recovered during a study of blood T cell repertoires in COVID-19. This CDR3 contains 13 residues. V lost 6 bases and J lost 6, with 14 bases in between. Per the germline V gene, CDR1 is MNHEY and CDR2 is SVGAGI. Participants were aged about 18 to 100 years, lived in around 25 US areas, and enrolled virtually. The assay was immunoSEQ multiplex PCR, and TCRdb's table has in-frame clones only and misses some. This sample has 150,000 to 200,000 clones; 76% occur once, and the top ten carry roughly a sixth. The TCR was taken from a woman aged 50 to 60 with acute COVID-19. Sequencing was done on a sample of PBMCs or T cells enriched from blood (not recorded which). The rearrangement links TRBV6-5 to TRBJ1-2; D is possibly TRBD1 (5 bases). DNA for the CDR3: TGTGCCAGCAGCCAGGGAATCGTGGATGGCTACACCTTC. Residues: CASSQGIVDGYTF.